These 15 T cell receptor beta chains were sequenced from one sample in a study of T cell changes during pregnancy in multiple sclerosis. Profiled with immunoSEQ multiplex PCR; TCRdb holds only in-frame clones, not every one. The profile shows tens of thousands of clones, approximately 92% of them singletons. The source material was peripheral blood, sampled in the first trimester of pregnancy. The source is a female donor with multiple sclerosis, enrolled in a pregnancy study.

The chain is built from TRBV6-5 and TRBJ2-7; 7 bases match TRBD1. J was trimmed by 3 bases and V by 2 bases; bases with no gene match: 10. The CDR3 spans 16 residues. The germline CDR1 and CDR2 sequences are MNHEY and SVGAGI. The CDR3 loop is CASSYTSGTAVYEQYF. The CDR3, as DNA: TGTGCCAGCAGTTACACCTCCGGGACAGCCGTCTACGAGCAGTACTTC.

The CDR3 sequence: CASSRGQGDNEQFF. The CDR3 DNA reads as TGTGCCAGCAGCAGAGGACAGGGGGACAATGAGCAGTTCTTC. This chain uses TRBV7-9 with TRBJ2-1, with TRBD1 matching 10 bases. Trimming removed 5 bases from V and 5 bases from J; junction bases left unmatched: 3. Looked up from germline, CDR1 is SEHNR and CDR2 is FQNEAQ (reference sequence). This CDR3 spans 14 amino acids.

This chain links TRBV5-8 with TRBJ1-5; D is perhaps TRBD1 (5 bases). V dropped 2 bases and J dropped 4 bases, with 7 bases sitting between them. Germline V gene data show CDR1 as SGHTS and CDR2 as YDEGEE. The CDR3 consists of 13 residues. Written as DNA, the CDR3 is TGTGCCAGCAGCTTCCAGGGTAATCAGCCCCAGCATTTT. Translating gives CASSFQGNQPQHF.

This clone was seen only once. The rearrangement links TRBV7-8 to TRBJ2-7; 8 positions agree with TRBD2. The germline V gene has CDR1 SGHVS and CDR2 FQNEAQ. The CDR3 runs 15 residues. After removal of 1 base from V and 3 bases from J, the junction contained 5 bases not matched to a gene. The DNA of the CDR3 is TGTGCCAGCAGCTTAGGGGCGGGGGGTCACTACGAGCAGTACTTC. This gives the protein CASSLGAGGHYEQYF.

The rearrangement links TRBV6-5 to TRBJ1-2; the D gene is possibly TRBD1 (5 bases). Germline-derived CDR1 and CDR2 are MNHEY and SVGAGI. V was cut by 6 bases and J by 5 bases, with 16 bases left in between. The CDR3 loop spans 14 amino acids. As DNA, the CDR3 is TGTGCCAGCAGACCCGGGGGGTTTTCTTATGGCTACACCTTC. Its translation is CASRPGGFSYGYTF.

In this sample, this clone turned up a few times. This chain connects TRBV4-1 to TRBJ1-4; 8 bases are shared with TRBD1. The CDR3 sequence is 15 residues long. The ends lost 6 bases at V and 5 bases at J; junction bases unmatched: 8. Germline lookup yields CDR1 MGHRA and CDR2 YSYEKL. The CDR3 DNA is TGCGCCAGCAGATCTCTGGACAGGGAGAATGAAAAACTGTTTTTT. Protein product: CASRSLDRENEKLFF.

This clone was counted a few times. This rearrangement joins TRBV19 to TRBJ1-1; TRBD1 is a possible D gene (6 bases). The CDR3 contains 14 residues. Trimming removed 7 bases at V and 4 bases at J, with 16 bases between. Germline values: CDR1 LNHDA, CDR2 SQIVND (reference sequence). The CDR3: CASTHTGTSTEAFF. The CDR3 DNA follows: TGTGCCAGTACACATACAGGGACCTCCACTGAAGCTTTCTTT.

The chain has TRBV21-1 and TRBJ2-5; the table assigns TRBD2, which was not confirmed against the DNA. TRBV21-1 represents a pseudogene. This CDR3 comprises 13 residues. CDR3 loop: CASSKVCRETQYF. The CDR3 DNA follows: TGTGCCAGCAGCAAAGTCTGCCGGGAGACCCAGTACTTC.

The genes are TRBV7-3 and TRBJ2-2; no reliable D call. The CDR3 totals 14 residues. Per the germline V gene, CDR1 is SGHTA and CDR2 is FQGTGA. V was shortened by 2 bases and J by 5 bases, with 9 bases between the two germline ends. CDR3 DNA sequence: TGTGCCAGCAGCTTATTACCCGAGACCGGGGAGCTGTTTTTT. Translation: CASSLLPETGELFF. The variable domain in full, with the rest retrieved from reference TRBV7-3 and TRBJ2-2, is GAGVSQTPSNKVTEKGKYVELRCDPISGHTALYWYRQSLGQGPEFLIYFQGTGAADDSGLPNDRFFAVRPEGSVSTLKIQRTERGDSAVYLCASSLLPETGELFFGEGSRLTVL.

The rearrangement links TRBV4-2 to TRBJ1-3; D is unresolved. Germline CDR1 is LGHNA and CDR2 is YNFKEQ. Trimming stripped 4 bases from V and 4 bases from J, with 14 bases between. The CDR3 extends over 15 amino acids. For the CDR3, the DNA is TGTGCCAGCAGCCCGCGGAGGGAACCAGGAAACACCATATATTTT. It encodes CASSPRREPGNTIYF.

The chain carries TRBV6-5 and TRBJ2-7, with a tentative D call TRBD2 (5 bases). Trimming stripped 4 bases from V and 2 bases from J, with 9 bases between. The germline V gene has CDR1 MNHEY and CDR2 SVGAGI. This CDR3 has 13 amino acids. DNA of the CDR3: TGTGCCAGCAGTTCCGGGGTCCCCTACGAGCAGTACTTC. Protein sequence: CASSSGVPYEQYF.

The V and J genes are TRBV19 and TRBJ1-1; D is perhaps TRBD1 (5 bases). Trimming took off 0 bases at V and 6 bases at J, with 11 bases between the two ends. The CDR3 loop spans 14 amino acids. The germline gives CDR1 LNHDA, CDR2 SQIVND (reference sequence). The CDR3 sequence is CASSIDRWTPEAFF. In nucleotides, the CDR3 is TGTGCCAGTAGTATAGATCGTTGGACACCTGAAGCTTTCTTT.

V is TRBV9 and J is TRBJ1-3, with D tentatively TRBD1 (5 bases). Germline V gene data show CDR1 as SGDLS and CDR2 as YYNGEE. The CDR3 is 19 residues long. Trimming cost V 3 bases and J 5 bases, with 27 bases left between them. The CDR3 protein is CASSDSGPQTRQRRNTIYF. The CDR3 DNA sequence: TGTGCCAGCAGCGATTCAGGGCCCCAGACCCGCCAGAGACGAAACACCATATATTTT. The variable domain in full, with the rest retrieved from reference TRBV9 and TRBJ1-3, is DSGVTQTPKHLITATGQRVTLRCSPRSGDLSVYWYQQSLDQGLQFLIQYYNGEERAKGNILERFSAQQFPDLHSELNLSSLELGDSALYFCASSDSGPQTRQRRNTIYFGEGSWLTVV.

The chain couples TRBV7-7 to TRBJ2-5; possible D gene TRBD2, 6 bases. This CDR3 is built from 14 residues. The germline V gene encodes CDR1 SSHAT and CDR2 FNYEAQ (reference sequence). The ends were cut back, 5 bases at V and 4 bases at J, with 14 bases in the middle. The CDR3 loop is CASSPWGVGETQYF. The CDR3 bases are TGTGCCAGCAGCCCCTGGGGGGTGGGAGAGACCCAGTACTTC.

The chain links TRBV2 to TRBJ2-3, with D tentatively TRBD1 (5 bases). Trimming pared 7 bases from V and 8 bases from J, leaving 13 bases between. CDR1 and CDR2 from the germline V gene are SNHLY and FYNNEI. This CDR3 contains 12 residues. CDR3 nucleotides: TGTGCCAGCATAGCAGGGAAAGGTACGCAGTATTTT. Protein: CASIAGKGTQYF. Variable domain in full (rest from reference TRBV2 and TRBJ2-3): EPEVTQTPSHQVTQMGQEVILRCVPISNHLYFYWYRQILGQKVEFLVSFYNNEISEKSEIFDDQFSVERPDGSNFTLKIRSTKLEDSAMYFCASIAGKGTQYFGPGTRLTVL.